This T cell receptor beta chain was retrieved from a study of B cell selection in AIRE deficiency. Study-wide results and caveats: Around 30% of healthy-shared Treg TCRbeta sequences appeared in patient Tconv cells. AIRE-deficient Tconv and Treg repertoires matched healthy donors in TCRBV, CDR3 length, diversity. With only TCRbeta sequenced, less than 45% of shared healthy Treg sequences overlapped Tconv.

This CDR3 region has 15 residues. Trimming removed 5 bases from V and 1 base from J, with 13 bases in between. The V gene's germline CDR1 is SEHNR and CDR2 FQNEAQ (reference sequence). Libraries were prepared by immunoSEQ multiplex PCR; TCRdb keeps only in-frame clonotypes and omits some of them. The table shows around 26,000 clones, with roughly 90% occurring only once. With regard to this clone: Its antigen is currently unknown.

Regulatory T cells were sorted as CD4+CD25hiCD127low/negative. This chain connects TRBV7-9 to TRBJ2-3; D is perhaps TRBD2 (6 bases). The receptor comes from a human donor in good health. The specimen was CD4+CD25+ Tregs sorted from PBMCs. CDR3 region: CASSRDPGGTDTQYF. In nucleotides, the CDR3 is TGTGCCAGCAGCCGAGACCCGGGGGGCACAGATACGCAGTATTTT.